Listed here are 9 T cell receptor beta chains from one sample, sequenced in a study of T cell changes during pregnancy in multiple sclerosis. Only in-frame clones appear in the TCRdb table, and some are missing; sequencing was by immunoSEQ multiplex PCR. In the table there are tens of thousands of clones, 80% to 90% of which are singletons. Material: CD4+ T cells from peripheral blood mononuclear cells, obtained in the first trimester of pregnancy. Every receptor here comes from a female donor with multiple sclerosis, enrolled in a pregnancy study.

V gene TRBV5-5 combines with J gene TRBJ2-7, with 7 bases identical to TRBD2. This CDR3 comprises 16 residues. The V gene's germline CDR1 is SGHKS and CDR2 YYEKEE (reference sequence). V gave up 0 bases and J gave up 3 bases; unmatched junction bases: 9. The CDR3 region has the DNA TGTGCCAGCAGCTTGGTTCGGGGCGGGGGATACTACGAGCAGTACTTC. Protein sequence: CASSLVRGGGYYEQYF.

The V gene is TRBV11-2, the J gene TRBJ2-3; 8 nucleotides match TRBD1. V shed 3 bases, J shed 5 bases, and the junction held 7 bases outside the gene matches. The CDR3 loop spans 15 amino acids. Germline V gene sequence: CDR1 SGHAT, CDR2 FQNNGV. CDR3 nucleotides: TGTGCCAGCAGCTTCCAGGGGGCAGGGGTAGATACGCAGTATTTT. This codes for CASSFQGAGVDTQYF.

The rearrangement links TRBV7-2 to TRBJ1-1; D perhaps matches TRBD1 (5 bases). The V gene lost 7 bases and the J gene lost 4 bases, with 16 bases spanning the gap. CDR1 and CDR2 from the germline V gene are SGHTA and FQGNSA. This CDR3 spans 14 amino acids. As DNA, the CDR3 is TGTGCCAGCACCATCGGGGGGTTTGGCACTGAAGCTTTCTTT. Its translation is CASTIGGFGTEAFF. The full variable domain, with the rest looked up from reference TRBV7-2 and TRBJ1-1, is GAGVSQSPSNKVTEKGKDVELRCDPISGHTALYWYRQSLGQGLEFLIYFQGNSAPDKSGLPSDRFSAERTGGSVSTLTIQRTQQEDSAVYLCASTIGGFGTEAFFGQGTRLTVV.

A single count supports this clone. The chain uses TRBV7-2 and TRBJ2-3; D is unresolved. Germline V lookup: CDR1 SGHTA, CDR2 FQGNSA. There are 14 residues in the CDR3. V lost 5 bases and J lost 4, with 13 bases in between. CDR3: CASSPARISDTQYF. The DNA of the CDR3 is TGTGCCAGCAGCCCGGCTAGAATTTCAGATACGCAGTATTTT. The full variable domain, with the rest looked up from reference TRBV7-2 and TRBJ2-3, is GAGVSQSPSNKVTEKGKDVELRCDPISGHTALYWYRQSLGQGLEFLIYFQGNSAPDKSGLPSDRFSAERTGGSVSTLTIQRTQQEDSAVYLCASSPARISDTQYFGPGTRLTVL.

The chain links TRBV15 to TRBJ2-5; TRBD1 matches at 12 bases. The CDR3 loop spans 15 amino acids. The V segment lost 2 bases and the J segment 5 bases; nucleotides outside the gene matches: 3. Per the germline V gene, CDR1 is LNHNV and CDR2 is YYDKDF (reference sequence). CDR3 in amino acids: CATSRSGTGGETQYF. The CDR3 nucleotides read TGTGCCACCAGCAGAAGCGGGACAGGGGGCGAGACCCAGTACTTC.

The V and J genes are TRBV7-2 and TRBJ2-5; 9 bases fit TRBD1. This CDR3 has 13 residues. CDR1 SGHTA and CDR2 FQGNSA come from the germline V gene. Trimming cost V 5 bases and J 4 bases; bases outside gene matches: 2. CDR3: CASSADRGETQYF. The CDR3 DNA reads as TGTGCCAGCAGCGCGGACAGGGGAGAGACCCAGTACTTC.

The gene calls are TRBV4-2 and TRBJ2-1; 8 bases are a match to TRBD2. The CDR3 is made up of 18 amino acids. After removal of 1 base from V and 7 bases from J, the junction contained 15 bases not matched to a gene. Germline CDR1 reads LGHNA; CDR2 reads YNFKEQ. The DNA for the CDR3 is TGTGCCAGCAGCCAAGCGGGTACTAGCGGACAGCTTTGGAATGAGCAGTTCTTC. Its protein product is CASSQAGTSGQLWNEQFF.

The chain combines TRBV7-2 with TRBJ2-1; tentatively, D is TRBD2 (5 bases). The germline V and J ends were trimmed by 2 bases and 1 base, with 12 bases remaining between them. The CDR3 length is 16 residues. Germline V gene sequence: CDR1 SGHTA, CDR2 FQGNSA. The CDR3: CASSLQAGLSYNEQFF. The CDR3 DNA reads as TGTGCCAGCAGCTTACAGGCGGGTCTTTCCTACAATGAGCAGTTCTTC.

The chain carries TRBV7-9 and TRBJ1-1, with D possibly TRBD1 on 6 matching bases. This CDR3 has 13 amino acids. Between the trimmed V and J ends, which lost 4 bases and 6 bases, there was a span of 12 bases. From germline, CDR1 is SEHNR and CDR2 FQNEAQ (reference sequence). CDR3 bases: TGTGCCAGCAGCTACCGGGACACAGCTGAAGCTTTCTTT. This encodes CASSYRDTAEAFF.